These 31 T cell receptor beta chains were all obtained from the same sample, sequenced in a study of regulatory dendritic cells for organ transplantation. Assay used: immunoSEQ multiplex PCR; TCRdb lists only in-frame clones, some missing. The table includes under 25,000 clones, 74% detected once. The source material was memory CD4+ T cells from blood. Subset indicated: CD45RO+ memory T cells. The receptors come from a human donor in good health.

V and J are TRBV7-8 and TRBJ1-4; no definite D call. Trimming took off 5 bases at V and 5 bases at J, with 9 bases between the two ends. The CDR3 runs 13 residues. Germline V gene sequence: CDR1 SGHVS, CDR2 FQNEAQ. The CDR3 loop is CASSPAENEKLFF. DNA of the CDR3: TGTGCCAGCAGCCCTGCCGAGAATGAAAAACTGTTTTTT.

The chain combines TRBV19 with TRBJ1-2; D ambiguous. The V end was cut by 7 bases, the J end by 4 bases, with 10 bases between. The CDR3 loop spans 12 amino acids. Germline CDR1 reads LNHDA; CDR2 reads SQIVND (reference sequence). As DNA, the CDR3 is TGTGCCAGTAAGAGGAGTTCCTATGGCTACACCTTC. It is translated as CASKRSSYGYTF.

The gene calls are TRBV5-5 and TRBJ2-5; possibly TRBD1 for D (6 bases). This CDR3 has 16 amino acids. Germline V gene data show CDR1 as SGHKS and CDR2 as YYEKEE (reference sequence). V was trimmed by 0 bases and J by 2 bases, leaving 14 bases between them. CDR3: CASSLGSGAGQETQYF. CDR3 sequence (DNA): TGTGCCAGCAGCTTGGGATCAGGGGCAGGTCAAGAGACCCAGTACTTC.

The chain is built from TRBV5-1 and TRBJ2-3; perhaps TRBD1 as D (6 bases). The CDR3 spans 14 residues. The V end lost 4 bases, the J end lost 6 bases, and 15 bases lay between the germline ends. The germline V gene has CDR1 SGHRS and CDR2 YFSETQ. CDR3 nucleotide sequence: TGCGCCAGCAGCCGGACAGCGAGGGTTGATACGCAGTATTTT. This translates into CASSRTARVDTQYF.

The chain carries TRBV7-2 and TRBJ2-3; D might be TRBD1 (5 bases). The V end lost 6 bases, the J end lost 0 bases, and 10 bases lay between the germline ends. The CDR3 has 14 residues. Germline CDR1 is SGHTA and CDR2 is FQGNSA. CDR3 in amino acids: CASSRQSSTDTQYF. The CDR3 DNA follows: TGTGCCAGCAGTAGACAGTCAAGCACAGATACGCAGTATTTT.

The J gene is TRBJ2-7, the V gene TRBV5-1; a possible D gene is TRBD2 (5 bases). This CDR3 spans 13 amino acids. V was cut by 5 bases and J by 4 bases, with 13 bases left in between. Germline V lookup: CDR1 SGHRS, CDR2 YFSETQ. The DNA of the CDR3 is TGCGCCAGCAGTGAGAGACGGGGTTACGAGCAGTACTTC. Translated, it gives CASSERRGYEQYF.

The CDR3 sequence: CASSYPGKTREQYF. DNA of the CDR3: TGCGCCAGCAGCTACCCAGGGAAGACCCGAGAGCAGTACTTC. This chain links TRBV4-1 with TRBJ2-7, with TRBD1 as a possible D gene (5 bases). V shed 5 bases and J shed 7 bases, with 18 bases lying between them. The length of the CDR3 is 14 residues. CDR1 is MGHRA and CDR2 is YSYEKL in the germline V gene.

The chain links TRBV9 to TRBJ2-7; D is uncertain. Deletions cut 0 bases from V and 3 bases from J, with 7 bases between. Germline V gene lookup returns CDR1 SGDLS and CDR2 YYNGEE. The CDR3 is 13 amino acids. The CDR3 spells CASSVGTHYEQYF. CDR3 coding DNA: TGTGCCAGCAGCGTAGGTACACACTACGAGCAGTACTTC.

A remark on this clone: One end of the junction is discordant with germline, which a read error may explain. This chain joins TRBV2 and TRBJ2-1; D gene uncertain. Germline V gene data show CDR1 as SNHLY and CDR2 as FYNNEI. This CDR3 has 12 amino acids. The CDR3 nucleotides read TGTGTCAGCAGTTGGCAGAACAATGAGCAGTTCTTC. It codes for CVSSWQNNEQFF. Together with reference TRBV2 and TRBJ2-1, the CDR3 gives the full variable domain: EPEVTQTPSHQVTQMGQEVILRCVPISNHLYFYWYRQILGQKVEFLVSFYNNEISEKSEIFDDQFSVERPDGSNFTLKIRSTKLEDSAMYFCVSSWQNNEQFFGPGTRLTVL.

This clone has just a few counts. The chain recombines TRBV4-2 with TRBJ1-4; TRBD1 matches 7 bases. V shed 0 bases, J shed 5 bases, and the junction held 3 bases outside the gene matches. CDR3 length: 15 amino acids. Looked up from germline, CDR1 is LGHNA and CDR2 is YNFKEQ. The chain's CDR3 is CASSQEPQGNEKLFF. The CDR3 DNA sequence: TGTGCCAGCAGCCAAGAGCCACAGGGGAATGAAAAACTGTTTTTT.

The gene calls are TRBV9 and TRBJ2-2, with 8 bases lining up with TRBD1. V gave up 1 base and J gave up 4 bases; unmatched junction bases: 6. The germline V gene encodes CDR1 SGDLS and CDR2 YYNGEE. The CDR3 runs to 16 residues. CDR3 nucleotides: TGTGCCAGCAGCGTACGAGGACAGGGACCCACCGGGGAGCTGTTTTTT. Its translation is CASSVRGQGPTGELFF.

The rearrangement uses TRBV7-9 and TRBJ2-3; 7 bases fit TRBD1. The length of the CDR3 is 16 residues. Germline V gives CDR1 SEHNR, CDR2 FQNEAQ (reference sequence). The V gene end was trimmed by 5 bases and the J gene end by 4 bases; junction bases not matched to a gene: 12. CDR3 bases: TGTGCCAGCAGCCCTTGGGACAGAGGGCCCGCAGATACGCAGTATTTT. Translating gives CASSPWDRGPADTQYF.

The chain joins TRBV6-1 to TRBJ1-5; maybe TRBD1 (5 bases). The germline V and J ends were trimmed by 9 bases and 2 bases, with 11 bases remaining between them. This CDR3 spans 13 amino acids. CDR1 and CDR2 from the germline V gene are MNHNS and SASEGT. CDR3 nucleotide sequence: TGTGCCAGTCGGGGGGGTGGCAATCAGCCCCAGCATTTT. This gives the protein CASRGGGNQPQHF.

CDR3 sequence: CASSLDRGYGYTF. The DNA for the CDR3 is TGTGCCAGCAGTCTCGACAGGGGCTATGGCTACACCTTC. The chain joins TRBV6-5 to TRBJ1-2; 8 bases agree with TRBD1. V lost 5 bases, J lost 4 bases, and 3 bases stayed unmatched. The V gene's germline CDR1 is MNHEY and CDR2 SVGAGI. CDR3 size: 13 residues.

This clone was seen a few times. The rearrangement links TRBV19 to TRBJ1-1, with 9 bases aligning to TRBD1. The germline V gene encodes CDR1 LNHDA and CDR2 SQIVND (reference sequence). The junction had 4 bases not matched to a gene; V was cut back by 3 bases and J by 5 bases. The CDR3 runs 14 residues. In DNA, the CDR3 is TGTGCCAGTAGTATGGGGACAGGGCGGACTGAAGCTTTCTTT. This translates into CASSMGTGRTEAFF.

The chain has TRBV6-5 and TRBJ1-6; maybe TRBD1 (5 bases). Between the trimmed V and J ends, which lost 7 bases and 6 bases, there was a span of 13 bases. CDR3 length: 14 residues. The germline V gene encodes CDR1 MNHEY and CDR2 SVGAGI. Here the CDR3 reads CASTRREGNSPLHF. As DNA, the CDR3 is TGTGCCAGCACCCGCAGGGAAGGTAATTCACCCCTCCACTTT.

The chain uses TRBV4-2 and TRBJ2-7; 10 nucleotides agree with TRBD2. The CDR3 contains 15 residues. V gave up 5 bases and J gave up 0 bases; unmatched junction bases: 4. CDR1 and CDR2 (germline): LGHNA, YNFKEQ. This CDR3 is CASSLAGGSSYEQYF. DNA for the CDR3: TGTGCCAGCAGCTTAGCGGGGGGAAGCTCCTACGAGCAGTACTTC.

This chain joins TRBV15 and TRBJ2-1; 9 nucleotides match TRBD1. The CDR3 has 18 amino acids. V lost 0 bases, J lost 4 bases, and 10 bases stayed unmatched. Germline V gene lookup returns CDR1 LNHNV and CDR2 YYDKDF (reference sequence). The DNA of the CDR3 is TGTGCCACCAGCAGAGATTGGGCGACAGGGGGGGTTTACAATGAGCAGTTCTTC. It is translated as CATSRDWATGGVYNEQFF.

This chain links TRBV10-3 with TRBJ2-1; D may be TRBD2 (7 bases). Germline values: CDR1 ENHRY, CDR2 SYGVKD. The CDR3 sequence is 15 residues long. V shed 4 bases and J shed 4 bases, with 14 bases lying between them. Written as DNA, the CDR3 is TGTGCCATCAGTGCTGGGGGGGCCGGTTACAATGAGCAGTTCTTC. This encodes CAISAGGAGYNEQFF.

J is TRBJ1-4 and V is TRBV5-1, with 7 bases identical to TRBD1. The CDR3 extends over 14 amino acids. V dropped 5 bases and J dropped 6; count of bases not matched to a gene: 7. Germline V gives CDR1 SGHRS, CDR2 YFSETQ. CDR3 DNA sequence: TGCGCCAGCAGTACCGGAACAGGGGATGAAAAACTGTTTTTT. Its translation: CASSTGTGDEKLFF. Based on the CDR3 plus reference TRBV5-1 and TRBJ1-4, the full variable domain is KAGVTQTPRYLIKTRGQQVTLSCSPISGHRSVSWYQQTPGQGLQFLFEYFSETQRNKGNFPGRFSGRQFSNSRSEMNVSTLELGDSALYLCASSTGTGDEKLFFGSGTQLSVL.

Here the CDR3 DNA reads TGTGCCAGCAGCGTAGATGGGGGGTCTAACTATGGCTACACCTTC. Translation gives CASSVDGGSNYGYTF. The V and J genes are TRBV9 and TRBJ1-2; D perhaps matches TRBD1 (5 bases). This CDR3 has 15 amino acids. In germline, CDR1 is SGDLS, CDR2 YYNGEE. The V gene lost 0 bases and the J gene lost 0 bases, with 9 bases spanning the gap.

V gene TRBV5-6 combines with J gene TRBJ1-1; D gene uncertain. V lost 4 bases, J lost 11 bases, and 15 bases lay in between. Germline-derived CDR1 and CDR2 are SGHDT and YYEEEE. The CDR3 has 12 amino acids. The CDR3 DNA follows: TGTGCCAGCAGCCGAGAGACTGGTTTGGCTTTCTTT. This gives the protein CASSRETGLAFF.

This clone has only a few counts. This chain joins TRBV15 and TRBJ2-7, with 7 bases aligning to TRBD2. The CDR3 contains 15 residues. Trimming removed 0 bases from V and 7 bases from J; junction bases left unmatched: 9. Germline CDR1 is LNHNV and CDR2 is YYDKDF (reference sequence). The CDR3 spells CATSRDRREEGEQYF. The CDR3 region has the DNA TGTGCCACCAGCAGAGATCGACGGGAGGAGGGAGAGCAGTACTTC.

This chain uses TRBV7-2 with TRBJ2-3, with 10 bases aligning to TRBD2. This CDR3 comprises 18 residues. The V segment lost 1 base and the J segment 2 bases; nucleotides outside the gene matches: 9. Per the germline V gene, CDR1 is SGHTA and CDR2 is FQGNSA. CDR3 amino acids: CASSLGIGAGGTTDTQYF. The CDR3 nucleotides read TGTGCCAGCAGCTTAGGGATCGGAGCGGGGGGGACCACAGATACGCAGTATTTT.

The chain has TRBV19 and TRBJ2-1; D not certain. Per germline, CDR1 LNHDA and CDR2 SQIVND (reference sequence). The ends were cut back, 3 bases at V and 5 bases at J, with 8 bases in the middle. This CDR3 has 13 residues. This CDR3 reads CASSMVTHNEQFF. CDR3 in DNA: TGTGCCAGTAGTATGGTAACACACAATGAGCAGTTCTTC.

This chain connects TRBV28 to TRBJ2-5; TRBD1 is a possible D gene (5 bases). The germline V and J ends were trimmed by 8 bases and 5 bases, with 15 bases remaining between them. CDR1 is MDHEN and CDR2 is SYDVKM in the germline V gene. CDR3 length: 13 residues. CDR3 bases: TGTGCCAGCCGCCTAGGGGCTGGGGAGACCCAGTACTTC. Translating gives CASRLGAGETQYF.

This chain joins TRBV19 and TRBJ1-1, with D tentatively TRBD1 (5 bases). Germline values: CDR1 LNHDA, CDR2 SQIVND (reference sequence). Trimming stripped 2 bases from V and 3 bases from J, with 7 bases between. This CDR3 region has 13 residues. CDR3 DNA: TGTGCCAGTAGTATAAAAGGGGACACTGAAGCTTTCTTT. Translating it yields CASSIKGDTEAFF.

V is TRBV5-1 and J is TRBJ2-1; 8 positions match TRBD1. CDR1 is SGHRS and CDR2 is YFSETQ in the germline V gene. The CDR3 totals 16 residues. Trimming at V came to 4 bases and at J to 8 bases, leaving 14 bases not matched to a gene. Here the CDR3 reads CASSQAPGQVQHEQFF. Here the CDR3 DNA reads TGCGCCAGCAGCCAGGCCCCGGGACAGGTACAGCATGAGCAGTTCTTC.

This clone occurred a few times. CDR3 in DNA: TGTGCCAGCAGCGCCGGGACAGCACGAAACACCATATATTTT. It specifies CASSAGTARNTIYF. The rearrangement joins TRBV11-2 to TRBJ1-3, with 7 bases aligning to TRBD1. V lost 5 bases to trimming and J lost 5 bases; unmatched junction nucleotides: 6. From germline, CDR1 is SGHAT and CDR2 FQNNGV. This CDR3 contains 14 residues. The full variable domain, rest sourced from reference TRBV11-2 and TRBJ1-3, is EAGVAQSPRYKIIEKRQSVAFWCNPISGHATLYWYQQILGQGPKLLIQFQNNGVVDDSQLPKDRFSAERLKGVDSTLKIQPAKLEDSAVYLCASSAGTARNTIYFGEGSWLTVV.

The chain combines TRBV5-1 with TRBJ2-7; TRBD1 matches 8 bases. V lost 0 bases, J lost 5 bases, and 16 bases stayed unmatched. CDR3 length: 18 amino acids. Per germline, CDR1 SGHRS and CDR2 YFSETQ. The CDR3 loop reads CASSLGVEWGQVIDEQYF. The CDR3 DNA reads TGCGCCAGCAGCTTGGGGGTCGAGTGGGGACAGGTAATTGACGAGCAGTACTTC.

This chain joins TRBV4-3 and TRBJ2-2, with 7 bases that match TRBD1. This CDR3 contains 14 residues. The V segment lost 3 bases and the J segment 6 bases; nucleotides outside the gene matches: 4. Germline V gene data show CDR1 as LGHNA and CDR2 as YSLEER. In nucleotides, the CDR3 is TGCGCCAGCAGCCATTCCGACAGGGCCGGGGAGCTGTTTTTT. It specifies CASSHSDRAGELFF.